These 21 T cell receptor beta chains came from one sample sequenced in a study of CD4 T cells in relation to SARS-CoV-2 and coronaviruses. Before the COVID-19 pandemic, during about 2011-2019, CD4+ T cells were taken from unexposed donors. Isolation of CD4+ T cells took place after nine to ten days in culture. Repertoires were generated with immunoSEQ multiplex PCR, while TCRdb's copy carries only in-frame clones and drops some. The sample includes approximately 20,000 clones, around 67% seen only once; the top ten take over 20%. Antigens of these TCRs are unknown. The sequencing sample was made of CD4+ T cells from PBMCs, cultured in vitro. These TCRs come from a human donor in good health.

As DNA, the CDR3 is TGTGCCAGCAGCTACCACGGGGGCCAAAGGTCGAACACTGAAGCTTTCTTT. Its protein is CASSYHGGQRSNTEAFF. V and J are TRBV3-1 (or the pseudogene TRBV3-2) and TRBJ1-1; the D gene is possibly TRBD1 (6 bases). V was cut by 5 bases and J by 1 base, with 20 bases left in between. This CDR3 spans 17 amino acids. Germline-derived CDR1 and CDR2 are LGHDT and YNNKEL (reference sequence).

In this sample, this clone is hyperexpanded. V usage is TRBV7-9 and J usage is TRBJ1-1; maybe TRBD1 (6 bases). The V end lost 5 bases, the J end lost 5 bases, and 21 bases lay between the germline ends. The germline gives CDR1 SEHNR, CDR2 FQNEAQ (reference sequence). The CDR3 extends over 16 amino acids. The CDR3: CASSPMAGGAATEAFF. The CDR3 nucleotides are TGTGCCAGCAGCCCTATGGCGGGGGGCGCGGCGACTGAAGCTTTCTTT. Full variable domain (outside the CDR3, taken from reference TRBV7-9 and TRBJ1-1): DTGVSQNPRHKITKRGQNVTFRCDPISEHNRLYWYRQTLGQGPEFLTYFQNEAQLEKSRLLSDRFSAERPKGSFSTLEIQRTEQGDSAMYLCASSPMAGGAATEAFFGQGTRLTVV.

The chain employs TRBV9 and TRBJ1-3; TRBD1 is a possible D gene (5 bases). Trimming cost V 0 bases and J 7 bases, with 14 bases left between them. CDR1 and CDR2 from the germline V gene are SGDLS and YYNGEE. The CDR3 runs to 15 residues. This chain's CDR3 is CASSVASNWGNTIYF. The CDR3 DNA reads TGTGCCAGCAGCGTAGCTTCGAATTGGGGGAACACCATATATTTT.

The chain couples TRBV7-2 to TRBJ1-5; D is possibly TRBD1 (6 bases). V was shortened by 5 bases and J by 5 bases, with 16 bases between the two germline ends. Germline V gene sequence: CDR1 SGHTA, CDR2 FQGNSA. The CDR3 totals 15 residues. The CDR3: CASSEGGAADQPQHF. The CDR3 nucleotides read TGTGCCAGCAGCGAGGGGGGGGCGGCGGATCAGCCCCAGCATTTT.

This sequence joins TRBV4-3 and TRBJ1-6, with 9 bases identical to TRBD1. Germline V gene data show CDR1 as LGHNA and CDR2 as YSLEER. V was pared by 1 base and J by 7 bases, with 11 bases of the junction left unmatched. CDR3 size: 18 residues. The CDR3 sequence: CASSQGRWTGDRNSPLHF. In DNA, the CDR3 is TGCGCCAGCAGCCAAGGCCGATGGACAGGGGATCGGAATTCACCCCTCCACTTT.

This clone is a singleton in its sample. The chain has TRBV5-1 and TRBJ2-5; 10 bases map to TRBD1. Unmatched junction bases numbered 4, after V lost 0 bases and J lost 5 bases. This CDR3 has 15 residues. CDR1 and CDR2 (germline): SGHRS, YFSETQ. CDR3 DNA sequence: TGCGCCAGCAGCTTGGCCGGGACAGGGGCCGAGACCCAGTACTTC. Translating it yields CASSLAGTGAETQYF.

The rearrangement uses TRBV5-6 and TRBJ2-5; D might be TRBD2 (7 bases). There are 18 residues in the CDR3. V was cut by 2 bases and J by 0 bases, with 20 bases left in between. From germline, CDR1 is SGHDT and CDR2 YYEEEE. This chain's CDR3 is CASSLARGGGRYQETQYF. The CDR3 DNA follows: TGTGCCAGCAGCTTAGCGAGAGGGGGGGGAAGATACCAAGAGACCCAGTACTTC.

The V and J genes are TRBV7-8 and TRBJ2-6; D ambiguous. The CDR3 is 17 residues long. The V end was cut by 3 bases, the J end by 2 bases, with 14 bases between. CDR1 SGHVS and CDR2 FQNEAQ come from the germline V gene. In DNA form, the CDR3 reads TGTGCCAGCAGCTTCGTTTGGCAAGAGACTGGGGCCAACGTCCTGACTTTC. It codes for CASSFVWQETGANVLTF.

This clone occurred once. The chain is built from TRBV2 and TRBJ2-5; D is uncertain. The V and J ends lost 2 bases and 4 bases respectively, with 11 bases between them. Germline values: CDR1 SNHLY, CDR2 FYNNEI. This CDR3 is 14 amino acids long. The chain's CDR3 is CASSEYRSRETQYF. CDR3 nucleotides: TGTGCCAGCAGTGAATATAGGAGTCGAGAGACCCAGTACTTC.

The V call is TRBV5-1, the J call TRBJ2-5, with D perhaps TRBD1 or TRBD2 (6 bases each). The CDR3 is 15 amino acids. Trimming removed 4 bases at V and 3 bases at J, with 16 bases between. Germline CDR1 is SGHRS and CDR2 is YFSETQ. The CDR3 loop reads CASSVLRGVKETQYF. CDR3 DNA sequence: TGCGCCAGCAGCGTACTGAGGGGGGTAAAAGAGACCCAGTACTTC.

This clone came up once. This rearrangement joins TRBV6-5 to TRBJ1-2; D call uncertain. V lost 3 bases and J 5 bases, leaving 16 bases between the germline ends. Germline V gene sequence: CDR1 MNHEY, CDR2 SVGAGI. The CDR3 has 15 amino acids. In nucleotides, the CDR3 is TGTGCCAGCAGTTATCGGCAAGGAGGGATTTATGGCTACACCTTC. This translates into CASSYRQGGIYGYTF.

This clone was observed a few times. The DNA of the CDR3 is TGTGCCAGCAGCTCACAGGGCCCGAAAGGTTCACCCCTCCACTTT. Its translation is CASSSQGPKGSPLHF. V usage is TRBV7-9 and J usage is TRBJ1-6, with D maybe TRBD1 (6 bases). Trimming removed 4 bases from V and 9 bases from J, with 16 bases in between. This CDR3 comprises 15 residues. From germline, CDR1 is SEHNR and CDR2 FQNEAQ (reference sequence).

The chain carries TRBV7-8 and TRBJ1-1; no definite D call. Trimming pared 2 bases from V and 1 base from J, leaving 8 bases between. The CDR3 is 14 residues long. CDR1 is SGHVS and CDR2 is FQNEAQ in the germline V gene. The CDR3: CASSLNGWNTEAFF. CDR3 nucleotide sequence: TGTGCCAGCAGCTTAAATGGATGGAACACTGAAGCTTTCTTT.

This clone was seen only once. The chain recombines TRBV6-5 with TRBJ2-2, with a possible D match to TRBD2 (6 bases). Germline-derived CDR1 and CDR2 are MNHEY and SVGAGI. V lost 6 bases, J lost 7 bases, and 12 bases lay in between. CDR3 size: 13 residues. The CDR3 protein is CASRDYRSGELFF. The CDR3 DNA sequence: TGTGCCAGCAGGGACTACCGAAGCGGGGAGCTGTTTTTT.

This clone was seen once. V and J are TRBV9 and TRBJ2-2, with 8 bases that match TRBD2. Trimming removed 4 bases from V and 5 bases from J; junction bases left unmatched: 10. Germline CDR1 SGDLS, CDR2 YYNGEE. CDR3 size: 16 residues. This CDR3 reads CASSPGAGELTGELFF. The CDR3 coding sequence is TGTGCCAGCAGCCCAGGAGCGGGAGAGTTGACCGGGGAGCTGTTTTTT.

This chain joins TRBV2 and TRBJ2-5, with 14 bases fitting TRBD2. V lost 5 bases, J lost 5 bases, and 1 base stayed unmatched. The CDR3 contains 14 residues. CDR1 SNHLY and CDR2 FYNNEI come from the germline V gene. CDR3 sequence reads: CASSRLAGGETQYF. The CDR3 DNA sequence: TGTGCCAGCAGTAGACTAGCGGGAGGGGAGACCCAGTACTTC.

J is TRBJ2-7 and V is TRBV21-1; TRBD2 is the table's D call and was not checked against the DNA. TRBV21-1 is a recognized pseudogene. The CDR3 totals 16 residues. CDR3 DNA: TGTGCCAGCAGCAACCCGTCTCACCTAAAGTACTACGAGCAGTACTTC. Residues: CASSNPSHLKYYEQYF.

The chain couples TRBV7-8 to TRBJ2-7, with D hard to call. There are 14 residues in the CDR3. Germline values: CDR1 SGHVS, CDR2 FQNEAQ. V was pared by 1 base and J by 1 base, with 8 bases between. In DNA form, the CDR3 reads TGTGCCAGCAGCTTAGGCACGGGTTCCTACGAGCAGTACTTC. Translation gives CASSLGTGSYEQYF.

The rearrangement joins TRBV7-2 to TRBJ1-2; possibly TRBD1 for D (5 bases). There are 17 residues in the CDR3. Per germline, CDR1 SGHTA and CDR2 FQGNSA. V lost 0 bases to trimming and J lost 4 bases, with 18 bases between them. DNA of the CDR3: TGTGCCAGCAGCTTAGCCAGCCGGGGGGGTGGTGGCTATGGCTACACCTTC. This sequence encodes CASSLASRGGGGYGYTF.

The genes are TRBV5-1 and TRBJ2-1; D unresolved. The V end was cut by 1 base, the J end by 4 bases, with 6 bases between. The CDR3 sequence is 13 residues long. Germline CDR1 is SGHRS and CDR2 is YFSETQ. The CDR3 sequence: CASSLTAYNEQFF. In DNA, the CDR3 is TGCGCCAGCAGCTTGACAGCTTACAATGAGCAGTTCTTC.

J is TRBJ1-5 and V is TRBV28; no firm D call. The CDR3 has 13 amino acids. The germline V gene has CDR1 MDHEN and CDR2 SYDVKM. V lost 5 bases and J lost 6, with 11 bases in between. In DNA, the CDR3 is TGTGCCAGCAGTCTTGCCCGGAGTCAGCCCCAGCATTTT. Protein product: CASSLARSQPQHF.